One sample yielded the 12 T cell receptor beta chains listed below, sequenced in a study of graft-versus-host responses after intestinal transplantation. This table comes from immunoSEQ multiplex PCR, and its TCRdb copy is limited to in-frame clones, with some not included. This sample yields tens of thousands of clones, of which roughly 93% are seen a single time; approximately 1.1% belongs to the top ten. The antigens of these receptors remain unknown. This sample comprised unstimulated CD8+ T cells sorted from spleen or lymph node cells, obtained before transplant. The receptor set was obtained from a human donor who was the organ donor for an intestinal transplant.

The CDR3 region is CPNRVLSYEQYF. The DNA for the CDR3 is TGTCCGAACCGGGTTCTCTCCTACGAGCAGTACTTC. The chain has TRBV10-3 and TRBJ2-5, with D unclear. The DNA end favors TRBJ2-7, so the J call may be wrong. CDR1 is ENHRY, CDR2 SYGVKD, per germline. CDR3 size: 12 residues.

This clone was seen more than once but under ten times. This chain links TRBV6-5 with TRBJ2-7, with a weak D call TRBD2 (6 bases). With 0 bases removed from V and 5 bases from J, the gap between germline ends came to 14 bases. The CDR3 length is 15 residues. Germline CDR1 is MNHEY and CDR2 is SVGAGI. CDR3 coding DNA: TGTGCCAGCAGTTACTCTCAATGGGTAGCGGACGAGCAGTACTTC. It codes for CASSYSQWVADEQYF.

The chain links TRBV27 to TRBJ2-7; 10 nucleotides match TRBD1. CDR3 length: 14 amino acids. CDR1 MNHEY and CDR2 SMNVEV come from the germline V gene (reference sequence). V shed 7 bases and J 1 base; nucleotides not matched to a gene: 4. The CDR3 region has the DNA TGTGCCAGCATCGGGACAGGGGCGTCCTACGAGCAGTACTTC. Translated, it gives CASIGTGASYEQYF.

This chain joins TRBV25-1 and TRBJ1-2; 7 bases are a match to TRBD1. Germline V gene data show CDR1 as MGHDK and CDR2 as SYGVNS. J lost 4 bases, V lost 5 bases, and 7 bases had no gene match. The CDR3 is made up of 14 amino acids. The CDR3 nucleotides are TGTGCCAGCAGTATGACAGGGCTCGGCTATGGCTACACCTTC. Its protein is CASSMTGLGYGYTF.

Comments on this clone: Other DNA sequences within the sample encode an identical CDR3. This chain joins TRBV19 and TRBJ2-7; D is uncertain. The V gene lost 1 base and the J gene lost 2 bases, with 6 bases spanning the gap. Looked up from germline, CDR1 is LNHDA and CDR2 is SQIVND (reference sequence). This CDR3 spans 13 amino acids. CDR3 DNA: TGTGCCAGTAGTATAGTAGGAGCCTACGAGCAGTACTTC. It translates to CASSIVGAYEQYF.

V gene TRBV9 combines with J gene TRBJ1-3; TRBD1 is a possible D gene (6 bases). The CDR3 extends over 15 amino acids. Germline V gives CDR1 SGDLS, CDR2 YYNGEE. Trimming removed 0 bases from V and 4 bases from J, with 11 bases in between. CDR3 region: CASSVAQGAGNTIYF. In nucleotides, the CDR3 is TGTGCCAGCAGCGTAGCACAGGGCGCAGGAAACACCATATATTTT.

The chain couples TRBV23-1 to TRBJ2-6, with D hard to call. TRBV23-1 is classed as an ORF, of uncertain function. This CDR3 is 18 amino acids long. V lost 2 bases and J 4 bases, leaving 18 bases between the germline ends. CDR3 coding DNA: TGCGCCAGCAGTCAAAGGAAGGAAGCAGAGAGGGGGGCCAACGTCCTGACTTTC. Encoded protein: CASSQRKEAERGANVLTF.

The J gene is TRBJ2-7, the V gene TRBV18; possible D gene TRBD1, 7 bases. The germline V gene encodes CDR1 KGHSH and CDR2 LQKENI. The ends were cut back, 0 bases at V and 6 bases at J, with 12 bases in the middle. This CDR3 has 14 residues. CDR3 sequence reads: CASSPPNRGGEQYF. In nucleotides, the CDR3 is TGTGCCAGCTCACCACCCAACAGGGGAGGCGAGCAGTACTTC.

This chain joins TRBV28 and TRBJ2-1; D might be TRBD2 (6 bases). Germline lookup yields CDR1 MDHEN and CDR2 SYDVKM. Trimming took off 11 bases at V and 2 bases at J, with 22 bases between the two ends. The CDR3 extends over 16 amino acids. CDR3 protein: CACPPPAGRPYNEQFF. DNA for the CDR3: TGTGCCTGTCCACCCCCAGCGGGTCGTCCCTACAATGAGCAGTTCTTC.

The chain combines TRBV5-1 with TRBJ2-5; no definite D call. The CDR3 consists of 16 residues. The germline CDR1 and CDR2 sequences are SGHRS and YFSETQ. The V end lost 0 bases, the J end lost 7 bases, and 19 bases lay between the germline ends. The CDR3 sequence is CASSLAWAGVLGTQYF. CDR3 nucleotides: TGCGCCAGCAGCTTGGCCTGGGCTGGTGTACTCGGGACCCAGTACTTC.

V and J are TRBV27 and TRBJ2-3, with D possibly being TRBD1 (5 bases). This CDR3 is 14 amino acids long. The germline CDR1 and CDR2 sequences are MNHEY and SMNVEV (reference sequence). Trimming removed 4 bases at V and 10 bases at J, with 18 bases between. CDR3 loop: CASSSPIRTRAQYF. In DNA, the CDR3 is TGTGCCAGCAGTTCCCCCATCCGGACAAGAGCGCAGTATTTT.

The V gene is TRBV18, the J gene TRBJ1-2, with 9 bases matching TRBD1. From germline, CDR1 is KGHSH and CDR2 LQKENI. There are 14 residues in the CDR3. V trimming: 2 bases; J trimming: 7 bases; junction bases outside the gene matches: 5. The CDR3 region is CASSPNRGPGGYTF. CDR3 coding DNA: TGTGCCAGCTCACCAAACAGGGGGCCTGGTGGCTACACCTTC.